One TCR beta chain is described in this entry. What antigen it recognizes has not been identified. Base-call qualities are not available, and no considerably larger clone is one nucleotide away. V is trimmed back by 2 bases and J by 7 bases, and the junction contains 4 bases that no gene match accounts for. Spanning cysteine to phenylalanine, the CDR3 consists of 14 amino acids. Just CDR3 DNA is preserved here, 42 bases in frame from base 1. CDR1 is given as MNHEY and CDR2 as SVGAGI, both from the germline V gene. Sample time point, as interpreted from the label and publication: approximately 25 months on ibrutinib. For TCR beta library preparation, roughly 2 micrograms of genomic DNA were extracted from the cryopreserved PBMCs. High-throughput TCR beta sequencing was performed on longitudinal blood samples from CLL patients receiving ibrutinib monotherapy. The patients were enrolled in a single-center, open-label phase 2 trial of ibrutinib monotherapy.

This entry is derived from a study of cytotoxic CD8 clonotypes in ibrutinib-treated CLL (dated by TCRdb to the early 2020s). Turning to the overall study: The cohort had 11 relapsed/refractory and roughly 14 treatment-naive patients; around 17 were IGHV unmutated. Responses were partial in approximately 24 patients and complete in 2; after median 68 months follow-up, around 15 stayed in remission and about twelve progressed. Response samples were taken after a median of roughly eleven months on treatment, ranging from about 6 to 40 months. On average, each sample yielded 255,043 productive templates and about 95,000 productive rearrangements. Longitudinal samples were available for about 30% of the 86 trial participants. Cryopreserved peripheral blood mononuclear cells were obtained before treatment, at response, and at either sustained remission or disease progression. All remission and progressive disease samples were collected while patients were still receiving ibrutinib. What the authors observed across the whole study: Public clonotypes were rare and either shrank or stayed stable during treatment, and the rise in clonality at ibrutinib response reflected expansion of private clonotypes. Sampling times were not matched between patients in sustained remission and patients whose disease was progressing, and lymph node repertoires were not examined. Clonality increased at ibrutinib response, stayed stable in sustained remission, and fell back toward baseline at progression. At baseline, clonality was higher than in age-matched healthy donors and showed a strong correlation with circulating CD8+ T-cell counts.

Each clonotype received, on average, roughly 9.6x coverage in deep resolution sequencing performed on a MiSeq, where the target depth lay between 1 in 1 million and 1 in 200,000 T cells. TCR beta libraries were generated with the immunoSEQ hsTCRB Kit. The study's processing was this. ImmunoSEQ Data Assistant and ImmunoSEQ Analyzer were used for data analysis, and V, D and J genes were assigned according to IMGT definitions. Clonality, with values ranging from 0 to 1, was calculated as one minus the normalized Shannon entropy of productive rearrangement frequencies. Only overrepresented clonotypes making up at least 0.05% of each patient's repertoire were included in the public clonotype analysis. Repertoires from roughly 13 age-matched healthy donors in immuneACCESS were used as clonality controls. The clones in this table, taken by TCRdb from immuneACCESS, are in-frame only. Not every clone is retained; where verified, under half of the shortfall comes from an unresolved V gene, and the cause of the rest is unknown. The V and J calls and clone size come from that table; D and trimming were worked out from the DNA. The sample data list about 140,000 clones, and approximately 80% of these were observed just once. The biggest ten clones account for around 4.9% of the sample.

The V and J genes are TRBV6-5 and TRBJ1-4, with 7 bases in between that match TRBD1. Sequencing used PBMCs, obtained after 24 months of ibrutinib treatment. The sequence was obtained from a human donor with chronic lymphocytic leukemia. The CDR3 protein: CASSYGSGGEKLFF. In nucleotides, the sequence is TGTGCCAGCAGTTACGGGTCAGGGGGTGAAAAACTGTTTTTT.